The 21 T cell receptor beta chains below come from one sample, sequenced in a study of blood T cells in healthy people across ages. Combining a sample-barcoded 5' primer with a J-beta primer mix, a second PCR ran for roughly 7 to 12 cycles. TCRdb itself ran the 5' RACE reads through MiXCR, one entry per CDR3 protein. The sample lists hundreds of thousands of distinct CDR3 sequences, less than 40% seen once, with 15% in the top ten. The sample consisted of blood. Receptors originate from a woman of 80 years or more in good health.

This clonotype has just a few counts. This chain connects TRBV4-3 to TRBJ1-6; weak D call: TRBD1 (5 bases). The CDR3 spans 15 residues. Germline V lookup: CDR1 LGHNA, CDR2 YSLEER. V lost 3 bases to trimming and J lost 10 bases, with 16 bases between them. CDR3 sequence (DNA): TGCGCCAGCAGCCAGCTCATGGGGGAGGGATCACCCCTCCACTTT. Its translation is CASSQLMGEGSPLHF.

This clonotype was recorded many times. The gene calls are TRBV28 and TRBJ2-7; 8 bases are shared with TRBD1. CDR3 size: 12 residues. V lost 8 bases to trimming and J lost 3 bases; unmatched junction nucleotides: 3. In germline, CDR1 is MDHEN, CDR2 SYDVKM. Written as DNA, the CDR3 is TGTGCCAGCGACAGGGGAAGCTACGAGCAGTACTTC. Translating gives CASDRGSYEQYF.

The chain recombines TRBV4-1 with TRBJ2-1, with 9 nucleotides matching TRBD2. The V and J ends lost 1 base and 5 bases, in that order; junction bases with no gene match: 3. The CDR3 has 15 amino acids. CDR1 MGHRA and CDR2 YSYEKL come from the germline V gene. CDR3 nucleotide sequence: TGCGCCAGCAGCCAAGTAGCGGGAGAGGACAATGAGCAGTTCTTC. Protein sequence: CASSQVAGEDNEQFF.

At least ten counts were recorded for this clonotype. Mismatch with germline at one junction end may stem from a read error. The CDR3 protein is CASRNSHNSPLHF. The CDR3 coding sequence is TGTGCCAGCCGGAACTCCCATAATTCACCCCTCCACTTT. The chain has TRBV7-2 and TRBJ1-6; D is unclear. CDR3 length equals 13 residues. CDR1 is SGHTA, CDR2 FQGNSA, per germline. Complete variable domain (other parts from reference TRBV7-2 and TRBJ1-6): GAGVSQSPSNKVTEKGKDVELRCDPISGHTALYWYRQSLGQGLEFLIYFQGNSAPDKSGLPSDRFSAERTGGSVSTLTIQRTQQEDSAVYLCASRNSHNSPLHFGNGTRLTVT.

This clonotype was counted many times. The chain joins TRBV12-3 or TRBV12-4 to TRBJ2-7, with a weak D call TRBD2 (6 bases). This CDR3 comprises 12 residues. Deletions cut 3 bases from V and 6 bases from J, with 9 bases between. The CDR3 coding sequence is TGTGCCAGCAGTTTTGCCGGGGGCGAGCAGTACTTC. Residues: CASSFAGGEQYF.

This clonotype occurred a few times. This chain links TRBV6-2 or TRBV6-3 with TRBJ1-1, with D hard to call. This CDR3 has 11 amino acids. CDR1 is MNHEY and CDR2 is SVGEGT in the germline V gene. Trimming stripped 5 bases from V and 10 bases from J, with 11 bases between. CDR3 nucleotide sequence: TGTGCCAGCAGTCGGACCGGAGGAGCTTTCTTT. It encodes CASSRTGGAFF.

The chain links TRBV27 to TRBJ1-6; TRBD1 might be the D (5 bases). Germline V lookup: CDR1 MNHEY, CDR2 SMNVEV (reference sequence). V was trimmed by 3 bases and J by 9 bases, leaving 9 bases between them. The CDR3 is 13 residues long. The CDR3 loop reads CASSFRGPSPLHF. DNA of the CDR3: TGTGCCAGCAGTTTTAGGGGTCCTTCACCCCTCCACTTT.

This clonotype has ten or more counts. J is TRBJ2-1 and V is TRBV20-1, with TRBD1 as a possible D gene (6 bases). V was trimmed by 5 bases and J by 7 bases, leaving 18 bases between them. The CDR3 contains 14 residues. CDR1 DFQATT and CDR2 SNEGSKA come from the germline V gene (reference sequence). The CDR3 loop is CSAPLQGRRNEQFF. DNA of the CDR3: TGCAGTGCTCCCCTTCAGGGGAGAAGGAATGAGCAGTTCTTC.

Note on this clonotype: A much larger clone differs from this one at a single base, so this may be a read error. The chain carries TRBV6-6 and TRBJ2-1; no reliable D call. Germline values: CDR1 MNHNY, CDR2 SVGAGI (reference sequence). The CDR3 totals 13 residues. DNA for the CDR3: TGTGCCAGCAGTTACTCGAAAGTCAATGAGCAGTTATTC. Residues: CASSYSKVNEQLF.

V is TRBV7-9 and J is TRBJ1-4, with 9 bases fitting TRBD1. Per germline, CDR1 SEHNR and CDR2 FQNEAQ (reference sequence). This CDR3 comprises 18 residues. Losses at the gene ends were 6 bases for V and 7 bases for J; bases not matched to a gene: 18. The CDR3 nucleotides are TGTGCCAGCAGATCCACTCTAGGAGTCCCGGGACAGGGTGAAAAACTGTTTTTT. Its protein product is CASRSTLGVPGQGEKLFF.

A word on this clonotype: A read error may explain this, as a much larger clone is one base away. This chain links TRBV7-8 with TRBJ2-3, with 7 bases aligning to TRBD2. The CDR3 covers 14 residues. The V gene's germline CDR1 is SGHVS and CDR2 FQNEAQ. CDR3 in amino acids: CAISQAGTTDTQYF. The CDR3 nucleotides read TGTGCCATCAGCCAAGCGGGGACCACAGATACGCAGTATTTT.

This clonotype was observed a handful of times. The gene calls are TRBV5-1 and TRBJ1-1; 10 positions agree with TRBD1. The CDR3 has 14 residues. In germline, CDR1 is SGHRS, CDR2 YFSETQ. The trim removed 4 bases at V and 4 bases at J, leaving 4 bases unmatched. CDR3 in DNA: TGCGCCAGCAGCGCGGGGACAGGGGTCACTGAAGCTTTCTTT. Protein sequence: CASSAGTGVTEAFF.

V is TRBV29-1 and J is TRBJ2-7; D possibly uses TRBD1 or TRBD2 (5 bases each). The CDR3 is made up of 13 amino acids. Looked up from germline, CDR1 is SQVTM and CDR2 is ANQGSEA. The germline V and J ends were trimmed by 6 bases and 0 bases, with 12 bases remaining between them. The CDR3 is CSVAGTDSYEQYF. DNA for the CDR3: TGCAGCGTCGCCGGGACCGACTCCTACGAGCAGTACTTC.

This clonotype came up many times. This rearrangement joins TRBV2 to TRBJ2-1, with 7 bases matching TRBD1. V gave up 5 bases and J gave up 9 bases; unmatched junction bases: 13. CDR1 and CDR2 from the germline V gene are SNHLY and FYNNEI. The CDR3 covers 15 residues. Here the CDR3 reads CASSSGQAAGSEQFF. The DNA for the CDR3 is TGTGCCAGCAGTAGCGGACAGGCGGCAGGAAGTGAGCAGTTCTTC.

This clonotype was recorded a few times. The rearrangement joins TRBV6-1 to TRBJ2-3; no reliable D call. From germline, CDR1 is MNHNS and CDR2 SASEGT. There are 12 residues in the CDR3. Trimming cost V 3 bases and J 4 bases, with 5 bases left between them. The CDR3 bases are TGTGCCAGCAGTGACGTGGCAGATACGCAGTATTTT. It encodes CASSDVADTQYF.

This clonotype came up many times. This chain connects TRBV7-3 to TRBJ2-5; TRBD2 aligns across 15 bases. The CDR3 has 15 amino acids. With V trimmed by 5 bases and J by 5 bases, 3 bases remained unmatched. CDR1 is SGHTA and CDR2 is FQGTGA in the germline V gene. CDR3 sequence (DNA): TGTGCCAGCAGCGTGGGACTAGCGGGGGGTGAGACCCAGTACTTC. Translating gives CASSVGLAGGETQYF. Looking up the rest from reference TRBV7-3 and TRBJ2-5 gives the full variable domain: GAGVSQTPSNKVTEKGKYVELRCDPISGHTALYWYRQSLGQGPEFLIYFQGTGAADDSGLPNDRFFAVRPEGSVSTLKIQRTERGDSAVYLCASSVGLAGGETQYFGPGTRLLVL.

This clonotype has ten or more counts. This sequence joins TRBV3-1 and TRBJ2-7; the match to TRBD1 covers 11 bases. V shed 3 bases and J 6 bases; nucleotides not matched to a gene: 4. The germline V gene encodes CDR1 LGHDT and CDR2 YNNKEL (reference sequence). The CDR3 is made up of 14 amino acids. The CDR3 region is CASSQGQGVLEQYF. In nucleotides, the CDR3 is TGTGCCAGCAGCCAGGGACAGGGGGTTCTCGAGCAGTACTTC.

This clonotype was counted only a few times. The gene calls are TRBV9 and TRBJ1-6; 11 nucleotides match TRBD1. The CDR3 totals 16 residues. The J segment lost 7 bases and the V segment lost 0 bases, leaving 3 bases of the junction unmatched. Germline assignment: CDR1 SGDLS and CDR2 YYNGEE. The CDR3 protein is CASSVGTGGRNSPLHF. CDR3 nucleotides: TGTGCCAGCAGCGTAGGGACAGGGGGCCGAAATTCACCCCTCCACTTT.

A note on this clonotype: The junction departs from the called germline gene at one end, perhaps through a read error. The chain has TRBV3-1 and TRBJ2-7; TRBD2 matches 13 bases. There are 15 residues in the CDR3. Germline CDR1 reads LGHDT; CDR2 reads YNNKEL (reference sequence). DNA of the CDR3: TGTACCAGCAGCCAAGGACTAGCGGGGGACTACGAGCAGTACTTC. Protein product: CTSSQGLAGDYEQYF.

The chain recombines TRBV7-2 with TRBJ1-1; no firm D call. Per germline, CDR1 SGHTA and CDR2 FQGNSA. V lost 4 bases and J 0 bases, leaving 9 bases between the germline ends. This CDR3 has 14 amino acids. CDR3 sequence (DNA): TGTGCCAGCAGCTCTCGGGCCATGAACACTGAAGCTTTCTTT. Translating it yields CASSSRAMNTEAFF.

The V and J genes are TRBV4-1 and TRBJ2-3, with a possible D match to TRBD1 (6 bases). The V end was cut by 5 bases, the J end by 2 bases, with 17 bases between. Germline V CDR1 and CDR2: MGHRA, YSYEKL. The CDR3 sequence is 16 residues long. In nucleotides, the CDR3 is TGCGCCAGCAGCAGCAGTATACAGGGAGTCACAGATACGCAGTATTTT. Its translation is CASSSSIQGVTDTQYF.